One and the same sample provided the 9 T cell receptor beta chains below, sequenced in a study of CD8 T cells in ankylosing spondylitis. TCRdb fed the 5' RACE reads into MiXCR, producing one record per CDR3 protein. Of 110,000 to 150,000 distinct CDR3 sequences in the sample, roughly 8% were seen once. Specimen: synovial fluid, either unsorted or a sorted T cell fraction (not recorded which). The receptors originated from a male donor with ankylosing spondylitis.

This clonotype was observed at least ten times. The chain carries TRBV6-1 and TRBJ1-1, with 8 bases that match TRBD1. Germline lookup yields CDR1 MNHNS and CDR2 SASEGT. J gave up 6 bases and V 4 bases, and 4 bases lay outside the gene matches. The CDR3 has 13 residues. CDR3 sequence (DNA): TGTGCCAGCAGTGTCGACAGGGGTGCTGAAGCTTTCTTT. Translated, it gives CASSVDRGAEAFF.

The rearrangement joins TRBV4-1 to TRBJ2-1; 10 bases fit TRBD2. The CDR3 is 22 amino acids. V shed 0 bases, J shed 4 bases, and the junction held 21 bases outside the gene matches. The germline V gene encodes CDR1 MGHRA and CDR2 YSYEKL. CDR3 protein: CASSQEDIARAGGSPRYNEQFF. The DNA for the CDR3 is TGCGCCAGCAGCCAAGAAGACATAGCACGAGCGGGGGGGAGTCCTCGATACAATGAGCAGTTCTTC.

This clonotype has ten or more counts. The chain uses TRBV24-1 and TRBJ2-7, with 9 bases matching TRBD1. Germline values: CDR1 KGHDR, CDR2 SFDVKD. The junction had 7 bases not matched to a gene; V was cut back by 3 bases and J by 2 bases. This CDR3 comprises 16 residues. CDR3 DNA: TGTGCCACCAGTGATGCCCGGACAGGGGTGACCTACGAGCAGTACTTC. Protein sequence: CATSDARTGVTYEQYF.

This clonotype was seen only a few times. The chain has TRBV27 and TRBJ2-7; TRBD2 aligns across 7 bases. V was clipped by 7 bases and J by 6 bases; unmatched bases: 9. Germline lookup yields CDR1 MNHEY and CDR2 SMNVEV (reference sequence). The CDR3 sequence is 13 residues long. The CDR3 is CASTRRGLTEQYF. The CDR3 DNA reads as TGTGCCAGCACCCGGCGGGGGTTAACCGAGCAGTACTTC.

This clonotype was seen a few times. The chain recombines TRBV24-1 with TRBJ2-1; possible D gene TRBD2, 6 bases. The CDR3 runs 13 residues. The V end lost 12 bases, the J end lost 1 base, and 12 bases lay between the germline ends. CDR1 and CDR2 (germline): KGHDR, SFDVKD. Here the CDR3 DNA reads TGTGCCTCTCAACGGGGGTCCTACAATGAGCAGTTCTTC. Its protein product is CASQRGSYNEQFF.

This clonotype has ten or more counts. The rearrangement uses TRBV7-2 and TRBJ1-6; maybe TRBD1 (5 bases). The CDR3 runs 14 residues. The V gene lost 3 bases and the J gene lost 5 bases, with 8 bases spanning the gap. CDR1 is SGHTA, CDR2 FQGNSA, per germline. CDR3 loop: CASSFRGNNSPLHF. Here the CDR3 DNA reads TGTGCCAGCAGCTTTCGGGGGAATAATTCACCCCTCCACTTT.

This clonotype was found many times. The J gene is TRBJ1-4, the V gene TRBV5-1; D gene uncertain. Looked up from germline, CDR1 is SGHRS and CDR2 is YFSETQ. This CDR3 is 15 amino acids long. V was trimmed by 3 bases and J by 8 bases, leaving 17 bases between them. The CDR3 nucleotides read TGCGCCAGCAGCTCTGTCGGGTGGGCCGAGGAAAAACTGTTTTTT. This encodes CASSSVGWAEEKLFF.

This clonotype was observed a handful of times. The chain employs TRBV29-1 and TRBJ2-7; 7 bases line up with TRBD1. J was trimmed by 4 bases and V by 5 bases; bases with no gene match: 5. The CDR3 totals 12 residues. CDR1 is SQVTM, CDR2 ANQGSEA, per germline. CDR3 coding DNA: TGCAGCGTTTCTCCGGGACAGTACGAGCAGTACTTC. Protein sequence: CSVSPGQYEQYF.

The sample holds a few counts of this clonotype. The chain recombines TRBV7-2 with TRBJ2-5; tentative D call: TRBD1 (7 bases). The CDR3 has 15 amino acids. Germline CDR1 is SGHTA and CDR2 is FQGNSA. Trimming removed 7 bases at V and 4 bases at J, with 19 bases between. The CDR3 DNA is TGTGCCAGCACCCGGGAAGCAGGGGGGTCAGAGACCCAGTACTTC. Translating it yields CASTREAGGSETQYF.